A selection of T cell receptor beta chains follows, all from one sample in a study of T cell responses to AZD1222 COVID-19 vaccine. Here immunoSEQ multiplex PCR was the method, and the copy in TCRdb shows in-frame clones only, minus some. The sample records 130,000 to 150,000 clones, around 90% being singletons. Here the sequenced sample was peripheral blood, taken on day 0 of AZD1222 vaccination. The origin of the receptors is an adult in good health. Both conserved end residues are part of each CDR3. The D gene is left open where the match is weak. Clone size appears in some rows only: once, few, many, or a class for an expanded clone.

D gene: TRBD1; J gene: TRBJ2-1; V gene: TRBV27; clone size: NA; CDR3 DNA: TGTGCCAGCAGTCCGAGGACAGGGGACAATGAGCAGTTCTTC; CDR3 protein: CASSPRTGDNEQFF
D gene: NA; J gene: TRBJ2-1; V gene: TRBV5-5; clone size: NA; CDR3 DNA: TGTGCCAGCAGCATCCGAGGGTATCTAAATGAGCAGTTCTTC; CDR3 protein: CASSIRGYLNEQFF
D gene: TRBD2; J gene: TRBJ2-1; V gene: TRBV13; clone size: NA; CDR3 DNA: TGTGCCAGCAGCCCCTCAGCGGGAGTTTACAATGAGCAGTTCTTC; CDR3 protein: CASSPSAGVYNEQFF
D gene: NA; J gene: TRBJ1-6; V gene: TRBV6-1; clone size: NA; CDR3 DNA: TGTGTCAGCAGTGAGGGACGAAATTCACCCCTCCACTTT; CDR3 protein: CVSSEGRNSPLHF
D gene: NA; J gene: TRBJ2-3; V gene: TRBV7-3; clone size: few; CDR3 DNA: TGTGCCAGCAGCTTAGCGGGTAGCACAGATACGCAGTATTTT; CDR3 protein: CASSLAGSTDTQYF
D gene: TRBD1; J gene: TRBJ2-3; V gene: TRBV9; clone size: once; CDR3 DNA: TGTGCCAGCCAGGGGGTCTCAGATACGCAGTATTTT; CDR3 protein: CASQGVSDTQYF
D gene: TRBD2; J gene: TRBJ2-1; V gene: TRBV4-1; clone size: NA; CDR3 DNA: TGCGCCAGCAGCCAAGATCCAGCGGGGTTCAATGAGCAGTTCTTC; CDR3 protein: CASSQDPAGFNEQFF
D gene: NA; J gene: TRBJ1-5; V gene: TRBV4-2; clone size: NA; CDR3 DNA: TGTGCCAGCAGCCAACACCGTAGCAATCAGCCCCAGCATTTT; CDR3 protein: CASSQHRSNQPQHF
D gene: TRBD1; J gene: TRBJ1-1; V gene: TRBV11-2; clone size: NA; CDR3 DNA: TGTGCCAGCAGCTTATTAACAGGGGTGGGGACTGAAGCTTTCTTT; CDR3 protein: CASSLLTGVGTEAFF
D gene: NA; J gene: TRBJ2-5; V gene: TRBV6-4; clone size: NA; CDR3 DNA: TGTGCCAGCAGTGACTCGGATTGGGGGGCGGTCGAGACCCAGTACTTC; CDR3 protein: CASSDSDWGAVETQYF
D gene: NA; J gene: TRBJ2-2; V gene: TRBV4-3; clone size: once; CDR3 DNA: TGCGCCAGCAGCCTCAACAGGGATTTGACCGGGGAGCTGTTTTTT; CDR3 protein: CASSLNRDLTGELFF
D gene: TRBD1; J gene: TRBJ2-7; V gene: TRBV7-2; clone size: NA; CDR3 DNA: TGTGCCAGCAGCTTAGATGCGACAGGGGGCTACGAGCAGTACTTC; CDR3 protein: CASSLDATGGYEQYF
D gene: NA; J gene: TRBJ2-5; V gene: TRBV21-1; clone size: NA; CDR3 DNA: TGTGCCAGCAGCAAAGAGGGGTATGAGACCCAGTACTTC; CDR3 protein: CASSKEGYETQYF
D gene: NA; J gene: TRBJ2-7; V gene: TRBV2; clone size: NA; CDR3 DNA: TGTGCCAGCCGCCCGGGAGCGGTCTACTACGAGCAGTACTTC; CDR3 protein: CASRPGAVYYEQYF
D gene: NA; J gene: TRBJ1-3; V gene: TRBV19; clone size: NA; CDR3 DNA: TGTGCCAGTAGTATGGGACGCCACCCCTCTGGAAACACCATATATTTT; CDR3 protein: CASSMGRHPSGNTIYF
D gene: NA; J gene: TRBJ2-1; V gene: TRBV19; clone size: NA; CDR3 DNA: TGTGCCAGTAGTATTGGCCCTTACAATGAGCAGTTCTTC; CDR3 protein: CASSIGPYNEQFF
D gene: NA; J gene: TRBJ2-7; V gene: TRBV28; clone size: NA; CDR3 DNA: TGTGCCAGCAGATCGCCTAGGATCAGCTACGAGCAGTACTTC; CDR3 protein: CASRSPRISYEQYF
D gene: NA; J gene: TRBJ2-1; V gene: TRBV27; clone size: NA; CDR3 DNA: TGTGCCAGCAGTTCCCTCCTTCGGGGGAAGGGGAATGAGCAGTTCTTC; CDR3 protein: CASSSLLRGKGNEQFF
D gene: TRBD1; J gene: TRBJ2-2; V gene: TRBV6-2/TRBV6-3; clone size: NA; CDR3 DNA: TGTGCCAGCAGTTACCTCCGACAGGGGGCCGGAACCGGGGAGCTGTTTTTT; CDR3 protein: CASSYLRQGAGTGELFF
D gene: TRBD1; J gene: TRBJ2-4; V gene: TRBV5-1; clone size: NA; CDR3 DNA: TGCGCCAGCAGCATAACAGGGGACCTTGGGGACATTCAGTACTTC; CDR3 protein: CASSITGDLGDIQYF
D gene: TRBD1; J gene: TRBJ1-5; V gene: TRBV4-3; clone size: NA; CDR3 DNA: TGCGCCAGCAGCCAACCTTACAGGGGGCTGCGGAATCAGCCCCAGCATTTT; CDR3 protein: CASSQPYRGLRNQPQHF
D gene: NA; J gene: TRBJ1-5; V gene: TRBV12-3/TRBV12-4; clone size: NA; CDR3 DNA: TGTGCCAGCAGTCCTACAGGGTATCAGCCCCAGCATTTT; CDR3 protein: CASSPTGYQPQHF
D gene: NA; J gene: TRBJ1-3; V gene: TRBV7-9; clone size: NA; CDR3 DNA: TGTGCCAGCAGCTTAGACTCTGGAAACACCATATATTTT; CDR3 protein: CASSLDSGNTIYF
D gene: NA; J gene: TRBJ1-5; V gene: TRBV2; clone size: NA; CDR3 DNA: TGTGCCAGCAATGGGGTTCTCGGTCAGCCCCAGCATTTT; CDR3 protein: CASNGVLGQPQHF
D gene: NA; J gene: TRBJ2-3; V gene: TRBV6-5; clone size: NA; CDR3 DNA: TGTGCCAGCAGAGATTACGAGGTGGGAGATACGCAGTATTTT; CDR3 protein: CASRDYEVGDTQYF
D gene: TRBD1; J gene: TRBJ1-1; V gene: TRBV28; clone size: NA; CDR3 DNA: TGTGCCAGCAGTGTGACCGGGACAGGGGCTGAAGCTTTCTTT; CDR3 protein: CASSVTGTGAEAFF
D gene: NA; J gene: TRBJ1-1; V gene: TRBV19; clone size: NA; CDR3 DNA: TGTGCCAGTAGTATCGATCTCGGGGATCTGATGAACACTGAAGCTTTCTTT; CDR3 protein: CASSIDLGDLMNTEAFF
D gene: NA; J gene: TRBJ1-1; V gene: TRBV7-2; clone size: NA; CDR3 DNA: TGTGCCAGCAGCCCCGGGGGAGGGGGGCGAAAATGGGGTACTGAAGCTTTCTTT; CDR3 protein: CASSPGGGGRKWGTEAFF
D gene: TRBD1; J gene: TRBJ1-2; V gene: TRBV3-1/TRBV3-2; clone size: NA; CDR3 DNA: TGTGCCAGCAGCCGTGGGACAGATGGCTACACCTTC; CDR3 protein: CASSRGTDGYTF
D gene: NA; J gene: TRBJ2-3; V gene: TRBV10-3; clone size: once; CDR3 DNA: TGTGCCATCAGTGAACGTCACTCATCAGATACGCAGTATTTT; CDR3 protein: CAISERHSSDTQYF
D gene: NA; J gene: TRBJ2-1; V gene: TRBV4-2; clone size: NA; CDR3 DNA: TGTGCCAGCAGCCAAGGGGTAGGGATTCTTTTCGATGAGCAGTTCTTC; CDR3 protein: CASSQGVGILFDEQFF
D gene: TRBD2; J gene: TRBJ2-5; V gene: TRBV7-8; clone size: NA; CDR3 DNA: TGTGCCAGCAGCCCTACAGCGGGGCCGGGAGAGACCCAGTACTTC; CDR3 protein: CASSPTAGPGETQYF
D gene: TRBD1; J gene: TRBJ2-7; V gene: TRBV18; clone size: NA; CDR3 DNA: TGTGCCAGCTCACCAAACGACCAGGGGGCCTCCTACGAGCAGTACTTC; CDR3 protein: CASSPNDQGASYEQYF
D gene: NA; J gene: TRBJ2-6; V gene: TRBV18; clone size: NA; CDR3 DNA: TGTGCCAGCTCACGACTCAACGGGACTGGGGCCAACGTCCTGACTTTC; CDR3 protein: CASSRLNGTGANVLTF
D gene: NA; J gene: TRBJ1-1; V gene: TRBV7-8; clone size: NA; CDR3 DNA: TGTGCCAGCAGCTTCGCCGCAAGAAACACTGAAGCTTTCTTT; CDR3 protein: CASSFAARNTEAFF
D gene: NA; J gene: TRBJ1-6; V gene: TRBV18; clone size: once; CDR3 DNA: TGTGCCAGCTCACCAGGAGCCGATAATTCACCCCTCCACTTT; CDR3 protein: CASSPGADNSPLHF
D gene: NA; J gene: TRBJ1-2; V gene: TRBV7-9; clone size: NA; CDR3 DNA: TGTGCCAGCAGCTTACAAACTGGAGTTGGCTACACCTTC; CDR3 protein: CASSLQTGVGYTF